Listed below are T cell receptor beta chains from one sample, sequenced in a study of blood T cell repertoires in COVID-19. TCRdb's table, derived via immunoSEQ multiplex PCR, lists solely in-frame clones and lacks some. In the table there are tens of thousands of clones, approximately 90% of which are singletons. Specimen: peripheral blood. Receptor source: a human donor in a cohort sampled during active COVID-19. Each CDR3 is given without its conserved first and last residue. Fields, in order: clone size, V gene, CDR3 protein. Clone size is stated in some rows and not others, as once, few, many or a class when expanded.

clone_size: -; v_call: TRBV10-2; cdr3_aa: ASSPMGRYSGNTIY
clone_size: -; v_call: TRBV12-5; cdr3_aa: ASNLGGPTYNEQF
clone_size: -; v_call: TRBV4-1; cdr3_aa: ASSQPRDIDLTIY
clone_size: -; v_call: TRBV9; cdr3_aa: ASSVRERGRETF
clone_size: few; v_call: TRBV11-2; cdr3_aa: ASSLRLILGQAPKTGYT
clone_size: -; v_call: TRBV3-1/TRBV3-2; cdr3_aa: ASSQGQYSPLH
clone_size: -; v_call: TRBV5-1; cdr3_aa: ASSSPLAGVFEQY
clone_size: -; v_call: TRBV6-5; cdr3_aa: ASRRTGSEKLF
clone_size: -; v_call: TRBV5-1; cdr3_aa: ASSLAGSSYNEQF
clone_size: -; v_call: TRBV9; cdr3_aa: ASSVEGQGAYEQY
clone_size: -; v_call: TRBV19; cdr3_aa: ASSSTGYTEAF
clone_size: -; v_call: TRBV6-6; cdr3_aa: ASRWRDSSGNTIY
clone_size: few; v_call: TRBV6-2/TRBV6-3; cdr3_aa: ASRYDRGRLYGYT
clone_size: once; v_call: TRBV18; cdr3_aa: ASSERQVNEKLF
clone_size: -; v_call: TRBV9; cdr3_aa: ASSVIQGTGYT
clone_size: -; v_call: TRBV7-2; cdr3_aa: ASSQEPGGRGEQF
clone_size: -; v_call: TRBV6-5; cdr3_aa: AIRGTGRNGYT
clone_size: few; v_call: TRBV10-2; cdr3_aa: AAGDSYEQY
clone_size: once; v_call: TRBV6-1; cdr3_aa: ASSERQGTEAF
clone_size: -; v_call: TRBV5-1; cdr3_aa: ASTRGAGNSPLH
clone_size: -; v_call: TRBV19; cdr3_aa: ASSISTTQETQY
clone_size: -; v_call: TRBV19; cdr3_aa: ASSRRGAGNTDTQY
clone_size: -; v_call: TRBV28; cdr3_aa: ASSGLAGLTREQY
clone_size: -; v_call: TRBV7-2; cdr3_aa: ASSLGLGRAVHTEAF
clone_size: -; v_call: TRBV2; cdr3_aa: ASRGLAGVYGTQY
clone_size: -; v_call: TRBV18; cdr3_aa: ASSPLDRGETQY
clone_size: -; v_call: TRBV18; cdr3_aa: ASSLGAADSNQPQH
clone_size: few; v_call: TRBV9; cdr3_aa: ASSPGERSPLH
clone_size: -; v_call: TRBV29-1; cdr3_aa: SVVNRDSYEQY
clone_size: -; v_call: TRBV24-1; cdr3_aa: ATSDLGTGAGTGELF
clone_size: once; v_call: TRBV4-3; cdr3_aa: ASSQFQTGEQY
clone_size: once; v_call: TRBV27; cdr3_aa: ASSLFGGPPSSPLH
clone_size: -; v_call: TRBV24-1; cdr3_aa: ATSDSSGRAEMGNIQY
clone_size: once; v_call: TRBV5-4; cdr3_aa: ASSEKLAEETQY
clone_size: -; v_call: TRBV7-6; cdr3_aa: ASSLPGMNTGELF
clone_size: -; v_call: TRBV18; cdr3_aa: ASSPDRTNTEAF
clone_size: -; v_call: TRBV6-6; cdr3_aa: ASTPRQGDYGYT
clone_size: once; v_call: TRBV2; cdr3_aa: ASSGSRGSVYNEQF
clone_size: -; v_call: TRBV3-1/TRBV3-2; cdr3_aa: ASSPFGGSTDTQY
clone_size: few; v_call: TRBV18; cdr3_aa: ASSRDTEAF
clone_size: -; v_call: TRBV10-1; cdr3_aa: ASSADSYNEQF
clone_size: once; v_call: TRBV9; cdr3_aa: ASSVTSGRGDTQY
clone_size: few; v_call: TRBV7-2; cdr3_aa: ASSQRTGHPKSTDTQY